This T cell receptor (beta chain) was observed in a study of a mutant IDH1 vaccine in newly diagnosed glioma. As for the study in general: The study started vaccination 4-6 weeks after radiotherapy alone, or with temozolomide cycles. Patients arrived already treated with radiotherapy, temozolomide, or both, most having had both. Whole-study findings and limits: Induction of immune responses by the vaccine occurred in about 95% of patients.

Trimming removed 6 bases from V and 1 base from J; junction bases left unmatched: 9. This CDR3 has 15 amino acids. Per germline, CDR1 SGHTA and CDR2 FQGNSA. Clones were sequenced by immunoSEQ multiplex PCR, and TCRdb holds only the in-frame ones, with some missing. Of approximately 60,000 clones in the sample, roughly four fifths were seen once. Time point defined: week 47, end of study. Doses of 300 ug of mutant IDH1 20-mer peptide were given with topical imiquimod. This clone was counted only a few times. Its specificity is not known. This TCR was sampled from a woman aged 45 to 65 with glioma. This chain uses TRBV7-2 with TRBJ2-7; 7 bases are a match to TRBD1. The source was PBMCs, collected from a glioma patient whose treatment included an IDH1 peptide vaccine. The CDR3 DNA follows: TGTGCCAGCAGGCTAGCAGGGGGAGCTTCCTACGAGCAGTACTTC. It yields the protein CASRLAGGASYEQYF. Full variable domain (remainder filled in from reference TRBV7-2 and TRBJ2-7): GAGVSQSPSNKVTEKGKDVELRCDPISGHTALYWYRQSLGQGLEFLIYFQGNSAPDKSGLPSDRFSAERTGGSVSTLTIQRTQQEDSAVYLCASRLAGGASYEQYFGPGTRLTVT.